Sequencing of this T cell receptor (beta chain) was carried out in a study of beta chain features in type 1 diabetes. CDR1 is SQVTM and CDR2 is ANQGSEA in the germline V gene. Trimming removed 3 bases from V and 0 bases from J, with 13 bases in between. The CDR3 runs to 15 residues. This clone was recorded at least ten times. As yet, its antigen is unknown. Study-wide findings and caveats: Resolution of whether HLA type affects TCRB rearrangement was not achieved here. A possible short-template PCR bias applies equally to patients and controls.

Every isolated RNA sample was fully reverse transcribed, so sequencing captured expressed TCRB transcripts. An average roughly 3.5 million reads came from naive, central memory and regulatory T cell samples. Using immunoSEQ multiplex PCR, the repertoire was profiled, and TCRdb retains in-frame clones only, with some absent. The sample carries approximately 160,000 clones, over 7.5% recorded once. Each sorted population was over 95% pure. This clonotype originated in a woman aged 18 to 35 in good health. Sample: central memory CD4+ T cells from blood. The gene calls are TRBV29-1 and TRBJ2-3, with D perhaps TRBD2 (6 bases). The CDR3 here is CSVEGRGLSTDTQYF. As DNA, the CDR3 is TGCAGCGTTGAGGGCCGGGGGTTGAGCACAGATACGCAGTATTTT.